This is a list of T cell receptor beta chains from one sample in a study of blood T cells in healthy people across ages. TCRdb re-called the 5' RACE reads with MiXCR, one entry per CDR3 protein. The profile shows 980,000 or so distinct CDR3 sequences, around 49% of them singletons. Input material: blood. Source of these receptors: a man younger than 45 in good health. CDR3s include the opening cysteine and the closing phenylalanine or tryptophan. Expanded clones are given a class, and other clones once, few, many or no size at all.

V gene	clone size	CDR3 protein
TRBV3-1	.	CASSLGNPLNEQFF
TRBV2	.	CASSRIGLGTSGRIQYF
TRBV29-1	.	CSVSTGSYEQYF
TRBV6-5	.	CASSYSGLPHGYTF
TRBV7-2	.	CASSLPRLNEQFF
TRBV4-2	.	CASSQEFGTPLETQYF
TRBV2	.	CASSSGQGEAFF
TRBV2	.	CASRSRAAQFF
TRBV20-1	.	CSATLHGTPQETQYF
TRBV7-2	.	CASSPVTFLNTDTQYF
TRBV4-3	.	CASSPNGLLAGGEQFF
TRBV18	.	CASPPSRVDGYTF
TRBV29-1	.	CSVERANTGELFF
TRBV12-3/TRBV12-4	.	CASSFRESETQYF
TRBV27	.	CASSLPAGPPAYNEQYF
TRBV20-1	.	CSAYDGAFSTDTQYF
TRBV28	.	CASRAGGGETQYF
TRBV6-2/TRBV6-3	.	CASTAGTGVREQYF
TRBV7-2	.	CASSLGALEKLFF
TRBV5-4	.	CASSPAGDSTDTQYF
TRBV25-1	.	CASRRLTGASVLYEQYF
TRBV10-3	few	CAIRAETNEKLFF
TRBV28	.	CASTPRGRGDYNEQFF
TRBV9	few	CASSDGQGRFSPLHF
TRBV7-2	few	CASSLATLGKNIQYF
TRBV30	.	CAWSRGVMYEQYF
TRBV6-5	.	CASSWGTGDTGELFF
TRBV15	few	CATSQRSASTDTQYF
TRBV6-2/TRBV6-3	.	CASSPPGTQGRLLFF
TRBV12-3/TRBV12-4	.	CASSLVDRVNTEAFF
TRBV6-1	.	CASLLASYNVQFF
TRBV12-3/TRBV12-4	few	CASSQLDEQFF
TRBV12-3/TRBV12-4	few	CASSFGGGTEQFF
TRBV20-1	few	CSVNPLASSSEKLFF
TRBV29-1	.	CSVVPLGTSEQYF
TRBV3-1	.	CASSQDGRPILYTF
TRBV3-1	few	CASSHDHPSYNEQFF
TRBV28	.	CASSRLDRDNSPLHF
TRBV30	few	CAWSVLAGGTDTQYF
TRBV24-1	few	CATSGSGSYEQYF
TRBV27	few	CASSLSPGLGYEQYF
TRBV27	.	CASSLGPPVSGANVLTF
TRBV6-2/TRBV6-3	.	CASSSSGTSGPLDEQYF
TRBV11-1	once	CGSSSTGGSEKLFF
TRBV27	few	CASSLSRDNYYNEQFF
TRBV3-1	.	CASSQDERGLYEQYF
TRBV11-2	few	CASSLGGGRGRVANEQFF
TRBV12-5	few	CASGETSGGLRLEQFF
TRBV29-1	.	CSVGAGEGEQYF
TRBV6-1	.	CASSDSEGAGNEQFF
TRBV2	.	CASPRLDENSGRIRADTQYF
TRBV20-1	.	CSASVSGGSGETQYF
TRBV27	.	CASRSLGLAGRSDEQFF